The 19 T cell receptor beta chains below were found in one sample sequenced in a study of blood T cell repertoires in COVID-19. This table comes from immunoSEQ multiplex PCR, and its TCRdb copy is limited to in-frame clones, with some not included. Of 200,000 to 250,000 clones listed, more than 75% are singletons. What was sequenced was peripheral blood. These receptors were obtained from a woman aged 70 to 79 with active or convalescent COVID-19.

The chain is built from TRBV19 and TRBJ1-4; 7 bases are shared with TRBD1. V was clipped by 6 bases and J by 3 bases; unmatched bases: 4. There are 14 residues in the CDR3. Germline V CDR1 and CDR2: LNHDA, SQIVND (reference sequence). The CDR3 is CASRPTGPNEKLFF. CDR3 nucleotides: TGTGCCAGTAGGCCGACAGGGCCTAATGAAAAACTGTTTTTT.

The V and J genes are TRBV7-2 and TRBJ2-4; D might be TRBD1 (5 bases). Germline loops: CDR1 SGHTA, CDR2 FQGNSA. V was clipped by 4 bases and J by 3 bases, with 7 bases between them. The CDR3 consists of 13 residues. CDR3: CASSSGIKNIQYF. The CDR3 nucleotides are TGTGCCAGCAGCTCAGGGATCAAAAACATTCAGTACTTC.

The CDR3 is CASSRNTGELFF. In nucleotides, the CDR3 is TGCGCCAGCAGCCGGAACACCGGGGAGCTGTTTTTT. The rearrangement uses TRBV5-1 and TRBJ2-2; no firm D call. Trimming pared 4 bases from V and 1 base from J, leaving 2 bases between. The CDR3 covers 12 residues. CDR1 is SGHRS, CDR2 YFSETQ, per germline.

The chain carries TRBV25-1 and TRBJ2-7, with TRBD2 matching 8 bases. The CDR3 spans 16 residues. Germline CDR1 is MGHDK and CDR2 is SYGVNS. Trimming cost V 3 bases and J 3 bases; bases outside gene matches: 10. CDR3 residues: CASSEGVVAGNYEQYF. In DNA form, the CDR3 reads TGTGCCAGCAGTGAGGGTGTAGTAGCGGGAAACTACGAGCAGTACTTC.

The chain recombines TRBV12-5 with TRBJ1-1, with unresolved D. V was cut by 6 bases and J by 4 bases, with 15 bases left in between. The CDR3 is made up of 14 amino acids. Looked up from germline, CDR1 is LGHNT and CDR2 is FRNRAP. The CDR3 loop reads CASGRGGIATEAFF. The CDR3 DNA is TGTGCTAGTGGACGAGGAGGGATCGCCACTGAAGCTTTCTTT.

The chain is built from TRBV6-1 and TRBJ2-2; no firm D call. Per the germline V gene, CDR1 is MNHNS and CDR2 is SASEGT. The CDR3 is 14 residues long. The V end was cut by 6 bases, the J end by 3 bases, with 11 bases between. CDR3 amino acids: CASSYGSYTGELFF. The CDR3 nucleotides read TGTGCCAGCAGCTACGGGTCTTACACCGGGGAGCTGTTTTTT.

J is TRBJ2-3 and V is TRBV5-1; D ambiguous. Between the trimmed V and J ends, which lost 0 bases and 2 bases, there was a span of 10 bases. Germline V gene data show CDR1 as SGHRS and CDR2 as YFSETQ. The CDR3 covers 15 residues. This chain's CDR3 is CASSLGAPVTDTQYF. In DNA form, the CDR3 reads TGCGCCAGCAGCTTGGGGGCCCCTGTCACAGATACGCAGTATTTT.

The chain recombines TRBV2 with TRBJ1-2; TRBD1 aligns across 9 bases. The CDR3 length is 15 residues. The germline CDR1 and CDR2 sequences are SNHLY and FYNNEI. V was pared by 6 bases and J by 4 bases, with 9 bases of the junction left unmatched. CDR3 sequence reads: CASSQRDRAGYGYTF. CDR3 coding DNA: TGTGCCAGCAGCCAACGGGACAGGGCTGGCTATGGCTACACCTTC.

This clone was counted a few times. The chain uses TRBV20-1 and TRBJ1-1; TRBD1 aligns across 11 bases. CDR3 length: 16 amino acids. Germline lookup yields CDR1 DFQATT and CDR2 SNEGSKA (reference sequence). With V trimmed by 3 bases and J by 4 bases, 10 bases remained unmatched. In DNA form, the CDR3 reads TGCAGTGCTAGTGATTTTGGCGGACAGGGGGCCACTGAAGCTTTCTTT. It codes for CSASDFGGQGATEAFF.

The genes are TRBV27 and TRBJ2-3; D perhaps matches TRBD1 (5 bases). Germline V gives CDR1 MNHEY, CDR2 SMNVEV (reference sequence). This CDR3 has 16 residues. V was trimmed by 3 bases and J by 10 bases, leaving 23 bases between them. In nucleotides, the CDR3 is TGTGCCAGCAGTTTTCGACAGACGGTTGACCCTTCTTCGCAGTATTTT. Amino acid sequence: CASSFRQTVDPSSQYF.

The chain is built from TRBV6-2 or TRBV6-3 and TRBJ1-5; 8 bases match TRBD1. This CDR3 comprises 15 residues. The junction had 3 bases not matched to a gene; V was cut back by 5 bases and J by 0 bases. Germline V CDR1 and CDR2: MNHEY, SVGEGT. CDR3 protein: CASSGQGNSNQPQHF. Here the CDR3 DNA reads TGTGCCAGCAGTGGACAGGGCAATAGCAATCAGCCCCAGCATTTT.

The V and J genes are TRBV18 and TRBJ2-1; the match to TRBD2 covers 12 bases. CDR3 length equals 16 residues. The germline V gene has CDR1 KGHSH and CDR2 LQKENI. The trim removed 1 base at V and 5 bases at J, leaving 3 bases unmatched. CDR3 protein: CASSPLTSGGNNEQFF. As DNA, the CDR3 is TGTGCCAGCTCACCACTGACTAGCGGGGGAAACAATGAGCAGTTCTTC.

This chain connects TRBV7-2 to TRBJ2-1; 11 bases match TRBD2. CDR3 length equals 15 residues. Germline CDR1 reads SGHTA; CDR2 reads FQGNSA. V gave up 5 bases and J gave up 5 bases; unmatched junction bases: 5. CDR3 sequence (DNA): TGTGCCAGCAGCAATTTTAGCGGGGGGGACAATGAGCAGTTCTTC. Protein sequence: CASSNFSGGDNEQFF.

The chain is built from TRBV11-2 and TRBJ2-2, with TRBD2 identical over 12 bases. This CDR3 is built from 19 residues. Looked up from germline, CDR1 is SGHAT and CDR2 is FQNNGV. The junction had 8 bases not matched to a gene; V was cut back by 1 base and J by 2 bases. CDR3: CASSLGLGLAGGNTGELFF. CDR3 nucleotides: TGTGCCAGCAGCTTAGGCCTGGGACTAGCGGGCGGTAACACCGGGGAGCTGTTTTTT. Drawing the rest from reference TRBV11-2 and TRBJ2-2, the complete variable domain is EAGVAQSPRYKIIEKRQSVAFWCNPISGHATLYWYQQILGQGPKLLIQFQNNGVVDDSQLPKDRFSAERLKGVDSTLKIQPAKLEDSAVYLCASSLGLGLAGGNTGELFFGEGSRLTVL.

The CDR3 bases are TGTGCCAGCAGTCGGACAGGGGGTGGGGATAATGAAAAACTGTTTTTT. It specifies CASSRTGGGDNEKLFF. The chain couples TRBV2 to TRBJ1-4, with 10 nucleotides matching TRBD1. Germline values: CDR1 SNHLY, CDR2 FYNNEI. V lost 5 bases to trimming and J lost 4 bases; unmatched junction nucleotides: 7. The CDR3 is made up of 16 amino acids.

The gene calls are TRBV28 and TRBJ2-3; 12 bases map to TRBD2. V lost 2 bases and J lost 6; bases outside the gene matches: 0. From germline, CDR1 is MDHEN and CDR2 SYDVKM. CDR3 length: 14 residues. The CDR3 nucleotides are TGTGCCAGCAGTTTAGGGACTAGCGGGGATACGCAGTATTTT. Amino acids: CASSLGTSGDTQYF.

The rearrangement uses TRBV6-1 and TRBJ1-1; 10 nucleotides align to TRBD1. The CDR3 covers 17 residues. Losses at the gene ends were 3 bases for V and 2 bases for J; bases not matched to a gene: 9. The germline CDR1 and CDR2 sequences are MNHNS and SASEGT. CDR3 bases: TGTGCCAGCAGTGAGACAGGGGGCGCCGGTTTTAACACTGAAGCTTTCTTT. Its translation: CASSETGGAGFNTEAFF.

The J gene is TRBJ2-7, the V gene TRBV11-2, with D maybe TRBD1 (5 bases). CDR1 and CDR2 from the germline V gene are SGHAT and FQNNGV. Trimming shortened V by 1 base and J by 4 bases, and 17 bases separated the two germline ends. The CDR3 length is 16 residues. The CDR3 spells CASSLGVGAGKYEQYF. As DNA, the CDR3 is TGTGCCAGCAGCTTAGGGGTTGGGGCAGGGAAGTACGAGCAGTACTTC.

This chain uses TRBV28 with TRBJ1-2; 9 nucleotides align to TRBD1. The CDR3 contains 14 residues. After removal of 8 bases from V and 6 bases from J, the junction contained 10 bases not matched to a gene. Germline V lookup: CDR1 MDHEN, CDR2 SYDVKM. The CDR3 sequence: CASGTWDREDGYTF. In DNA form, the CDR3 reads TGTGCCAGCGGGACCTGGGACAGGGAGGATGGCTACACCTTC.